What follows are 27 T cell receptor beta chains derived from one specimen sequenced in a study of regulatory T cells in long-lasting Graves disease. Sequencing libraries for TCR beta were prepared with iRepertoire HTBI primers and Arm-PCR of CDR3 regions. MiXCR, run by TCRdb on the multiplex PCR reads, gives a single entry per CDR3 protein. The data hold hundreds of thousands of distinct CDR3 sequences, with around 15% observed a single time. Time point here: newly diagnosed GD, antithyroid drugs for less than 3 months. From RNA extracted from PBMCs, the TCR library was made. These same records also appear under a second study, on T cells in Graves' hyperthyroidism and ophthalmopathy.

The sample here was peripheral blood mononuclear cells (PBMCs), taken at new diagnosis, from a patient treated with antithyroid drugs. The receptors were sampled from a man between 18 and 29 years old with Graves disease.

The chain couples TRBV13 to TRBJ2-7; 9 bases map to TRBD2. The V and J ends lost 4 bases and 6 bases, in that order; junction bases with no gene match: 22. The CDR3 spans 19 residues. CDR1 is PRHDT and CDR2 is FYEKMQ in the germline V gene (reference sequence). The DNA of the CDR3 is TGTGCCAGCAGCTCGAGCGGGGGGCTAGCACATCAGGATGGGCTCGAGCAGTACTTC. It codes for CASSSSGGLAHQDGLEQYF.

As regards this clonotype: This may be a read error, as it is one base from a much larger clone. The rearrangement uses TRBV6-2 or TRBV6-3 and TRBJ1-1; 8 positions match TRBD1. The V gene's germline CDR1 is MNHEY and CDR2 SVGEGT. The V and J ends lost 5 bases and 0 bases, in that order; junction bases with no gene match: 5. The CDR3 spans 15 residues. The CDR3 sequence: CASSKAGQVNTEAFF. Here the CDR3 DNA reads TGTGCCAGCAGTAAAGCGGGACAGGTGAACACTGAAGCTTTCTTT.

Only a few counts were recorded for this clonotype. For the CDR3, the DNA is TGTGCCACCAGCATTGGGACAGGGTGGGATACGCAGTATTTT. This translates into CATSIGTGWDTQYF. The chain combines TRBV15 with TRBJ2-3; 9 positions match TRBD1. This CDR3 comprises 14 residues. Germline CDR1 LNHNV, CDR2 YYDKDF (reference sequence). V gave up 4 bases and J gave up 6 bases; unmatched junction bases: 5.

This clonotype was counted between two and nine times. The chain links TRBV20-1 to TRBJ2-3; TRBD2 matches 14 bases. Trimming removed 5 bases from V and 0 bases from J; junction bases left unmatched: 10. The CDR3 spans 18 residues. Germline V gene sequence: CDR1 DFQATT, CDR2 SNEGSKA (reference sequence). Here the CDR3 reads CSAPTGLAGVSSTDTQYF. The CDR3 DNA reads TGCAGTGCTCCTACGGGACTAGCGGGAGTGTCTAGCACAGATACGCAGTATTTT.

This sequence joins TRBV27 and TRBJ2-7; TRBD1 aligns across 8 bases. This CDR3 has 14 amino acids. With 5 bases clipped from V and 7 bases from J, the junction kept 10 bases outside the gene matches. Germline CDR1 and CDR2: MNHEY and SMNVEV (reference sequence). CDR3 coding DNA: TGTGCCAGCAGTCCGACAGGGGCCGCCGGGGAGCAGTACTTC. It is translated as CASSPTGAAGEQYF.

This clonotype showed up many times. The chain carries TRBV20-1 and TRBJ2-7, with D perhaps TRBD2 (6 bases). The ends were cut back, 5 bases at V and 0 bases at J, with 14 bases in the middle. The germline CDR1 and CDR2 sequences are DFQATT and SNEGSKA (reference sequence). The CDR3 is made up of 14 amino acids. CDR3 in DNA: TGCAGTGCTGATAGCGGAGAGAGCTCCTACGAGCAGTACTTC. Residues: CSADSGESSYEQYF.

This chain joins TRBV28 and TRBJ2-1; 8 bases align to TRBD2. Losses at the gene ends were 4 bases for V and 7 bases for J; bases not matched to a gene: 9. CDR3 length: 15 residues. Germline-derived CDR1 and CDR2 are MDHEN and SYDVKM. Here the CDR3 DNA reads TGTGCCAGCAGTTCCGCCGGGACTAGATCGAATGAGCAGTTCTTC. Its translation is CASSSAGTRSNEQFF.

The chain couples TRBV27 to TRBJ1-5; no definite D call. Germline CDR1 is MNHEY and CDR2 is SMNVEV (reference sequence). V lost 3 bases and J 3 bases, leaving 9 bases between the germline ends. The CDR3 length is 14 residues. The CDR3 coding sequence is TGTGCCAGCAGTTTTTTGGGTCCCAATCAGCCCCAGCATTTT. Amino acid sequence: CASSFLGPNQPQHF.

DNA for the CDR3: TGTGCCAGCAGTTTGGCAGGGACCGATTTTTTCAGCAATCAGCCCCAGCATTTT. This encodes CASSLAGTDFFSNQPQHF. The chain couples TRBV28 to TRBJ1-5; TRBD1 is a possible D gene (5 bases). V was clipped by 3 bases and J by 1 base, with 19 bases between them. Germline CDR1 and CDR2: MDHEN and SYDVKM. CDR3 length: 18 residues. The full variable domain, in which reference TRBV28 and TRBJ1-5 provide the parts outside the CDR3, is DVKVTQSSRYLVKRTGEKVFLECVQDMDHENMFWYRQDPGLGLRLIYFSYDVKMKEKGDIPEGYSVSREKKERFSLILESASTNQTSMYLCASSLAGTDFFSNQPQHFGDGTRLSIL.

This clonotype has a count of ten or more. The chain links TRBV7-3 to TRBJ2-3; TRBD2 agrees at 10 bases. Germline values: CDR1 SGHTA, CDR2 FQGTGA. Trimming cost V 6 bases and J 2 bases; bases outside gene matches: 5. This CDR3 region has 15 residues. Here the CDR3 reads CASSAAGGLTDTQYF. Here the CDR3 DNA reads TGTGCCAGCAGTGCAGCGGGAGGGCTCACAGATACGCAGTATTTT.

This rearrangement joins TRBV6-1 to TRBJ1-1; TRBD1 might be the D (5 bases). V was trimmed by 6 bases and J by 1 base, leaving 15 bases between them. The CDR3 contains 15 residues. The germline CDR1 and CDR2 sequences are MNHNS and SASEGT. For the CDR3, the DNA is TGTGCCAGCAGACCCGAGGGTAGGGGGAACACTGAAGCTTTCTTT. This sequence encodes CASRPEGRGNTEAFF.

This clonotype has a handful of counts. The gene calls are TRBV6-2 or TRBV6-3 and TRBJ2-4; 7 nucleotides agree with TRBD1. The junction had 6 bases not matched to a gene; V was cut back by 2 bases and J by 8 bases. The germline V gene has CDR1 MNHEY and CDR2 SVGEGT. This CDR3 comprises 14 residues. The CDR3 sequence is CASSYHDRADIQYF. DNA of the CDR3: TGTGCCAGCAGTTACCACGACAGGGCGGACATTCAGTACTTC.

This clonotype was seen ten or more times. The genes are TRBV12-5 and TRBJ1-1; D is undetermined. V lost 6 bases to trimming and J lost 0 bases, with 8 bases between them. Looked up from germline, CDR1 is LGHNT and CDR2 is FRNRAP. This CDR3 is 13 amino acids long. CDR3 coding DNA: TGTGCTAGTGGGGACGGAATGAACACTGAAGCTTTCTTT. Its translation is CASGDGMNTEAFF.

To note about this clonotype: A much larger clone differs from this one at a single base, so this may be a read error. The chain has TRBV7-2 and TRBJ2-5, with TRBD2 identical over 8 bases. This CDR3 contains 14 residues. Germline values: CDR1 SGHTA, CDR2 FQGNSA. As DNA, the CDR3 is TGTGCCAGCAGCCCCAAGCGGGAGCAAGAGATCCAGTACTTC. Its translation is CASSPKREQEIQYF.

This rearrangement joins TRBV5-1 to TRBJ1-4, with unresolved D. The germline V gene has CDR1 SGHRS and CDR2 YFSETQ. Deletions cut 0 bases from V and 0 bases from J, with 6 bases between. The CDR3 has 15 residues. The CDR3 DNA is TGCGCCAGCAGCTTGGGCCAACCAACTAATGAAAAACTGTTTTTT. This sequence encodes CASSLGQPTNEKLFF.

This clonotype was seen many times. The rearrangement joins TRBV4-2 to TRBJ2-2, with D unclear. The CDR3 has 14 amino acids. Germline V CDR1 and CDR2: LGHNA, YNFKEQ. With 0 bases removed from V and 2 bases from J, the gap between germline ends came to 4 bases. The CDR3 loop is CASSQDQNTGELFF. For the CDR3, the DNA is TGTGCCAGCAGCCAAGATCAAAACACCGGGGAGCTGTTTTTT.

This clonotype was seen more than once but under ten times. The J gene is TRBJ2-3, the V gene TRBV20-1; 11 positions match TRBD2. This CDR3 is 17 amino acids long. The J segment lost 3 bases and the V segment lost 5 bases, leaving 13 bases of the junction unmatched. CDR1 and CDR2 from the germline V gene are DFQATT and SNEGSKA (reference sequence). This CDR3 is CSADTGLAVGETDTQYF. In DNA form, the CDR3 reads TGCAGTGCTGATACGGGACTAGCGGTGGGGGAGACAGATACGCAGTATTTT.

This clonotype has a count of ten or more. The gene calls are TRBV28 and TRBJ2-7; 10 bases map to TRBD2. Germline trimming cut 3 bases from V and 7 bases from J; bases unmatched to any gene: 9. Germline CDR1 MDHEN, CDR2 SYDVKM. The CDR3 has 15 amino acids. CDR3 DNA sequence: TGTGCCAGCAGTTTCTCAGCGGGAGGGCCGAAAGAGCAGTACTTC. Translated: CASSFSAGGPKEQYF.

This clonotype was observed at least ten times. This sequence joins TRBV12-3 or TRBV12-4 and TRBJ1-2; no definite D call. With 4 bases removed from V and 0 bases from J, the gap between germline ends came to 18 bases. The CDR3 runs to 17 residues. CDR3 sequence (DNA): TGTGCCAGCAGTTCCCCCGGAGGGTTCTTCGCTAACTATGGCTACACCTTC. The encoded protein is CASSSPGGFFANYGYTF.

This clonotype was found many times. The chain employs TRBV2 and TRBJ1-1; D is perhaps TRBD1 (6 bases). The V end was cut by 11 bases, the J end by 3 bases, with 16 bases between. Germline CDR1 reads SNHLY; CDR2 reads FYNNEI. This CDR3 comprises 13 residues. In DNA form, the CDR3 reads TGTGCCGACAGCCGGGGGCCGTACACTGAAGCTTTCTTT. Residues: CADSRGPYTEAFF.

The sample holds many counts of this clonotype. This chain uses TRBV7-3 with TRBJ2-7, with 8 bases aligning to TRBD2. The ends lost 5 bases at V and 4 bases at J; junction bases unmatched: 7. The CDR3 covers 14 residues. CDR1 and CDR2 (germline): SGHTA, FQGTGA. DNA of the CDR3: TGTGCCAGCAGCCCCGGGGCGGGAGGTTACGAGCAGTACTTC. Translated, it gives CASSPGAGGYEQYF.

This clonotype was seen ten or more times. CDR3 sequence: CASSYFQDTEKLFF. The CDR3 nucleotides are TGTGCCAGCAGTTATTTTCAGGACACGGAAAAACTGTTTTTT. The rearrangement uses TRBV6-5 and TRBJ1-4; possibly TRBD1 for D (5 bases). Germline V gene sequence: CDR1 MNHEY, CDR2 SVGAGI. Trimming took 3 bases from V and 8 from J, leaving 13 bases between them. This CDR3 is built from 14 residues.

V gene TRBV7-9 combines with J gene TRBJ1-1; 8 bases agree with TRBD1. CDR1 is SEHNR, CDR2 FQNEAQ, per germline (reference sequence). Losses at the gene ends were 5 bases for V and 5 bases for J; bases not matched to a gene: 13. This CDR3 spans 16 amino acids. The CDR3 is CASSASSQGAWTEAFF. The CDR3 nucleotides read TGTGCCAGCAGCGCCTCGTCTCAGGGGGCTTGGACTGAAGCTTTCTTT.

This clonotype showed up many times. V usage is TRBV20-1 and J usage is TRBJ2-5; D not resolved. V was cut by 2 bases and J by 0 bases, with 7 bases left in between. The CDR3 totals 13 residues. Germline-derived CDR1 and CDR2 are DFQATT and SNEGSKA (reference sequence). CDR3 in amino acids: CSARSLYQETQYF. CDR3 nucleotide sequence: TGCAGTGCTAGATCCTTGTACCAAGAGACCCAGTACTTC.

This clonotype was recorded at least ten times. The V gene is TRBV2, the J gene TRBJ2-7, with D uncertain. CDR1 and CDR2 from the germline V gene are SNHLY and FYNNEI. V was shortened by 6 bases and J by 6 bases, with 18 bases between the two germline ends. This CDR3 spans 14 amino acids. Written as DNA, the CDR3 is TGTGCCAGCAGGGGCATCGATGGATCGGGCGAGCAGTACTTC. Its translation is CASRGIDGSGEQYF. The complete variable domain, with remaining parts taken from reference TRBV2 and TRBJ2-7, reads EPEVTQTPSHQVTQMGQEVILRCVPISNHLYFYWYRQILGQKVEFLVSFYNNEISEKSEIFDDQFSVERPDGSNFTLKIRSTKLEDSAMYFCASRGIDGSGEQYFGPGTRLTVT.

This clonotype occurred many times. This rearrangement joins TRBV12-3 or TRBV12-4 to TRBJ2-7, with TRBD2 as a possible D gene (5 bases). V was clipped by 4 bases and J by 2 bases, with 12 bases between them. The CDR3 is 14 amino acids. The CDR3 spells CASSSPGDPYEQYF. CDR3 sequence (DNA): TGTGCCAGCAGTTCACCCGGGGATCCCTACGAGCAGTACTTC.

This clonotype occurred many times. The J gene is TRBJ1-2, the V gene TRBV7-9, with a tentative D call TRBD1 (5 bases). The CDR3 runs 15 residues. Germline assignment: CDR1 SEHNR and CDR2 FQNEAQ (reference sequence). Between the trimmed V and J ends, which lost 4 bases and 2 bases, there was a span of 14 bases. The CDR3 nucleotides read TGTGCCAGCAGCTCTTTTACCGGGGGAAACTATGGCTACACCTTC. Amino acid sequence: CASSSFTGGNYGYTF.